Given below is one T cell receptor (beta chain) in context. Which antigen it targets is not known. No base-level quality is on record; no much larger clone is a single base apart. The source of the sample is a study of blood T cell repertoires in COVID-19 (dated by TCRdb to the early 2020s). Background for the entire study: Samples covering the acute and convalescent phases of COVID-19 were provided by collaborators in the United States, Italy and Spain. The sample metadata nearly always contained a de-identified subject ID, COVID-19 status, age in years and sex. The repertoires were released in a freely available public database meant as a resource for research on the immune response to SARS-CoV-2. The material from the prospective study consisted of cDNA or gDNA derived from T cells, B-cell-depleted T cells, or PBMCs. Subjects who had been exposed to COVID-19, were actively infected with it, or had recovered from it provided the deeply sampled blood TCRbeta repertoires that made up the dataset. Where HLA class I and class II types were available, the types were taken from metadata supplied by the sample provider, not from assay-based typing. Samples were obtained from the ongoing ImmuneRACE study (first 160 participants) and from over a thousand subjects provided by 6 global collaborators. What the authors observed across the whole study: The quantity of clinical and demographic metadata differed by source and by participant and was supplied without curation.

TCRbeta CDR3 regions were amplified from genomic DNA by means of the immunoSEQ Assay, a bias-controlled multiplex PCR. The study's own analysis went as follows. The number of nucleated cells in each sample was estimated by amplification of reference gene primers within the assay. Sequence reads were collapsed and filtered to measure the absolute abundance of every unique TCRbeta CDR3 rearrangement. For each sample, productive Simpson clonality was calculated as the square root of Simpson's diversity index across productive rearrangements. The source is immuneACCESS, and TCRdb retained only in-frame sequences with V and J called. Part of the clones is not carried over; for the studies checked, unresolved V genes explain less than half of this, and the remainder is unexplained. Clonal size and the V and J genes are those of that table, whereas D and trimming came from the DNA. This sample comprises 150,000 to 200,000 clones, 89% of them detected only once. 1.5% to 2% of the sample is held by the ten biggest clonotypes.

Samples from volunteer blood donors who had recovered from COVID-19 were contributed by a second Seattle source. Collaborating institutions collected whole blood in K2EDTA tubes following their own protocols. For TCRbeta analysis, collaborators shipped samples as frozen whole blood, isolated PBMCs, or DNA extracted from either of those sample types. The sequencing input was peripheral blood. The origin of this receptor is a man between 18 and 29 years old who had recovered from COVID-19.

The DNA reads as follows: TGTGCCAGCAGCTCCCCTGTGACCCAGTACTTC. Translated, this is CASSSPVTQYF. The chain couples TRBV7-2 to TRBJ2-5; the D segment cannot be called with confidence. The germline V gene supplies CDR1 SGHTA and CDR2 FQGNSA. The CDR3 covers 11 residues, taking in both the cysteine and the phenylalanine. The kept DNA is CDR3 alone, 33 bases in frame from the first base. Between the V and J ends, shortened by 4 bases and 7 bases respectively, the junction contains 7 bases.